This TCR beta chain originates from a study of neurological immune-mediated disorders. Germline-derived CDR1 and CDR2 are SEHNR and FQNEAQ (reference sequence). The CDR3 covers 16 residues. V lost 2 bases and J lost 5, with 18 bases in between. This clonotype was counted at least ten times. TCRdb re-called the 5' RACE reads through MiXCR, storing one row per CDR3 protein. The sample contains about 80,000 distinct CDR3 sequences, about 5% of which appear only once. Time point indicated: longitudinal time-point 2. Sequences were obtained from PBMCs. The receptor's source is a woman aged 55-69 years with multiple sclerosis. The V and J genes are TRBV7-9 and TRBJ2-5; D is possibly TRBD2 (7 bases). The CDR3 DNA is TGTGCCAGCAGCTTACGTCCGGGGGGCCCTCCGGAGACCCAGTACTTC. Its protein product is CASSLRPGGPPETQYF.